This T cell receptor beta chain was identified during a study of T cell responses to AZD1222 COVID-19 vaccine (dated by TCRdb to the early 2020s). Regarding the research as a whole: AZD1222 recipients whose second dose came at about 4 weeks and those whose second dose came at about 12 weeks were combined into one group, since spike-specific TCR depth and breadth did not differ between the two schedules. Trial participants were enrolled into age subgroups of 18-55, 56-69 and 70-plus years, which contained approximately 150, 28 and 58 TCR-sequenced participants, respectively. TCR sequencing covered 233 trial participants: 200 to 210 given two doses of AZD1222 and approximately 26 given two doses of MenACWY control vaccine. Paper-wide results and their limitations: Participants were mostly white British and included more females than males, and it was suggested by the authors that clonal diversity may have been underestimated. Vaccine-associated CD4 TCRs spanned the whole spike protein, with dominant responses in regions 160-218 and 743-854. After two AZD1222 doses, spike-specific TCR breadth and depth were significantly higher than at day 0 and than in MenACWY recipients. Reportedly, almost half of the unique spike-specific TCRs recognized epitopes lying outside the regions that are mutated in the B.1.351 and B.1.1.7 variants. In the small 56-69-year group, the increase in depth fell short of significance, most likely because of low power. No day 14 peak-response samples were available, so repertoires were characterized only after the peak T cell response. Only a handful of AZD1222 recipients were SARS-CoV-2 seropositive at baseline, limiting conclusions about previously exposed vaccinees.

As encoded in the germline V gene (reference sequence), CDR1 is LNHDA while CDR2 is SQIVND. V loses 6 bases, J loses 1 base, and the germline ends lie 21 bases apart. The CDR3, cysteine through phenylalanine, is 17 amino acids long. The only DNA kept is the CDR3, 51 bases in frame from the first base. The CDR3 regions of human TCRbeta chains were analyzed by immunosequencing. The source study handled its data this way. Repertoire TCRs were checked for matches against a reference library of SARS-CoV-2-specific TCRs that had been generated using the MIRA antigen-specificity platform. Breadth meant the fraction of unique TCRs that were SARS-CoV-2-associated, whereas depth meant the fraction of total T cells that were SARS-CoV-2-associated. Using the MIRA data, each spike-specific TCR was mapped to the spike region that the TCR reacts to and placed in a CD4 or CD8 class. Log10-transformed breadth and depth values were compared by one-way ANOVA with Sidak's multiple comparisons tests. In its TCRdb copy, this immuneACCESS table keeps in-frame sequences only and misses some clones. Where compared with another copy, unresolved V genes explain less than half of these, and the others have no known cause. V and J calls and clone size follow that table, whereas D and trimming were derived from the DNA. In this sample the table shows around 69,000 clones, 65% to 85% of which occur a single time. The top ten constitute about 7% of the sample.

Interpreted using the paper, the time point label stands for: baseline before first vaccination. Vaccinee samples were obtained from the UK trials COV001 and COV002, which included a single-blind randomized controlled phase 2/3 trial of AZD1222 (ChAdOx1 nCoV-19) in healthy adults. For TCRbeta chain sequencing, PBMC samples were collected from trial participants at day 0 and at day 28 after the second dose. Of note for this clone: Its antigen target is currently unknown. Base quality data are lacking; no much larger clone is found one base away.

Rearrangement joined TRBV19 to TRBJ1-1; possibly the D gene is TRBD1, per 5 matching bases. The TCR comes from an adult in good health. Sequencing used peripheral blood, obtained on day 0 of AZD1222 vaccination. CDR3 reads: CASRPPAGRLSNTEAFF. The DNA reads TGTGCCAGTAGACCCCCGGCAGGGCGGTTGTCGAACACTGAAGCTTTCTTT.